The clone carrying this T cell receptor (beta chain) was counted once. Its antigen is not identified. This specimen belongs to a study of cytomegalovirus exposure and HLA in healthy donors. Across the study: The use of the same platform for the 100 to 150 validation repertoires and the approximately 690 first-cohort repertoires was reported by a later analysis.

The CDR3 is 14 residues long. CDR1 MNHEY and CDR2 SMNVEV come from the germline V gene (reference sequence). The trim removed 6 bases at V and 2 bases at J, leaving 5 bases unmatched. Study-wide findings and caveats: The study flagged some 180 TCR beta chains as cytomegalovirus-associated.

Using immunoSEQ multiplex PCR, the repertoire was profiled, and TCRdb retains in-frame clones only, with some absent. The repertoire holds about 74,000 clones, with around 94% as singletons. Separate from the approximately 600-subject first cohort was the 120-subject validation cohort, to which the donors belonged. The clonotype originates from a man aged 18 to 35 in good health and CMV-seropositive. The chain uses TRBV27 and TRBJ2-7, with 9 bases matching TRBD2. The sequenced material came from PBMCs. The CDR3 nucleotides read TGTGCCAGCAGGCTAGCGGGAAATCCCTACGAGCAGTACTTC. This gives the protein CASRLAGNPYEQYF.